This T cell receptor beta chain was recorded in a study of shared clonotypes between healthy human individuals. Repertoires were generated with immunoSEQ multiplex PCR, while TCRdb's copy carries only in-frame clones and drops some. The sample shows 650,000 to 700,000 clones, 90% of them seen only once. Trimming pared 3 bases from V and 1 base from J, leaving 18 bases between. This CDR3 has 17 residues. CDR1 SGHVS and CDR2 FQNEAQ come from the germline V gene. The chain has TRBV7-8 and TRBJ1-1; maybe TRBD1 (5 bases). Sequences were obtained from memory CD8+ T cells from PBMCs. As for subset: CD45RO+ cells pooled with CCR7-negative TemRA cells. This receptor was identified in a man younger than 35 in good health. Some clones in this sample may be carry-over from other donors' samples. The CDR3 DNA is TGTGCCAGCAGCTTCCACCTAGCGGGGGAACGGAACACTGAAGCTTTCTTT. Translating it yields CASSFHLAGERNTEAFF.